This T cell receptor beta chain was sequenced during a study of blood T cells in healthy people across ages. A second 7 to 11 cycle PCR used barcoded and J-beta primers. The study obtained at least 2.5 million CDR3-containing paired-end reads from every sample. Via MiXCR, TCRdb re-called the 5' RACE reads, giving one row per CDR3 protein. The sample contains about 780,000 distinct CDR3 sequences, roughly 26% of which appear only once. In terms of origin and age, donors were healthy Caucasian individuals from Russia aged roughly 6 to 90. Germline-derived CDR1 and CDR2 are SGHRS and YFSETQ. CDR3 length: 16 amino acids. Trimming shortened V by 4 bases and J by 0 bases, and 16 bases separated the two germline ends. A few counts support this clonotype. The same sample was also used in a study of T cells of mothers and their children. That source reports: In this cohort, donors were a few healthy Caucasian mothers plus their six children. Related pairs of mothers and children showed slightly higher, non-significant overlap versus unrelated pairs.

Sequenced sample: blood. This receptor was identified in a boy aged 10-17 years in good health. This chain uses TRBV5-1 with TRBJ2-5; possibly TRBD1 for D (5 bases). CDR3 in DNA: TGCGCCAGCAGCAAACAGGATACAGCACACCAAGAGACCCAGTACTTC. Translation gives CASSKQDTAHQETQYF.